This TCR beta chain was sequenced in a study of monozygotic twins with inflammatory bowel disease. CDR3 size: 12 residues. Germline lookup yields CDR1 SGHTA and CDR2 FQGNSA. From its re-call of the 5' RACE reads, TCRdb lists each CDR3 protein once, without DNA. The table for this sample gives 310,000 or so distinct CDR3 sequences. This chain uses TRBV7-2 with TRBJ1-1; TCRdb gives TRBD1 as the D gene, but with no DNA this cannot be confirmed. Sample: blood. The receptor was derived from a human donor with ulcerative colitis or Crohn's disease, or a healthy co-twin of an affected twin (not recorded which). The CDR3 is CATRGGNTEAFF.